The 8 T cell receptor beta chains given below trace back to one sample, sequenced in a study of breast tumors, draining lymph nodes, adjacent tissues. TCRdb fed the multiplex PCR reads into MiXCR, producing one record per CDR3 protein. Counted here are 200,000 to 300,000 distinct CDR3 sequences, roughly 30% occurring once; the ten biggest clones make up 1.1%. The lymph nodes were axillary draining lymph nodes from breast cancer patients. Sequencing was carried out using axillary lymph node tissue. The origin of the receptors is a female donor with breast cancer. Some clones in this sample may be carry-over from other donors' samples.

The chain carries TRBV5-1 and TRBJ2-5, with 13 bases fitting TRBD2. The CDR3 loop spans 16 amino acids. Germline assignment: CDR1 SGHRS and CDR2 YFSETQ. The V gene end was trimmed by 4 bases and the J gene end by 4 bases; junction bases not matched to a gene: 7. In DNA, the CDR3 is TGCGCCAGCAGCCTAAGGACTAGCGGGAGTCGAGAGACCCAGTACTTC. As protein: CASSLRTSGSRETQYF.

There are many counts of this clonotype. This chain links TRBV24-1 with TRBJ2-1, with TRBD1 matching 7 bases. The CDR3 covers 17 residues. CDR1 and CDR2 from the germline V gene are KGHDR and SFDVKD. V trimming: 3 bases; J trimming: 4 bases; junction bases outside the gene matches: 11. CDR3 sequence reads: CATSDPMTGLGYNEQFF. In DNA form, the CDR3 reads TGTGCCACCAGTGATCCGATGACAGGGTTGGGTTACAATGAGCAGTTCTTC.

This clonotype was counted many times. The chain joins TRBV7-6 to TRBJ2-7; D ambiguous. This CDR3 has 13 amino acids. Trimming took 4 bases from V and 4 from J, leaving 11 bases between them. From germline, CDR1 is SGHVS and CDR2 FNYEAQ. The CDR3 here is CASSSNRQYEQYF. The CDR3 DNA reads as TGTGCCAGCAGCTCCAACCGGCAGTACGAGCAGTACTTC.

This clonotype has a count of ten or more. The J gene is TRBJ2-2, the V gene TRBV19, with D unclear. The ends were cut back, 0 bases at V and 6 bases at J, with 14 bases in the middle. Germline V gene data show CDR1 as LNHDA and CDR2 as SQIVND (reference sequence). The CDR3 contains 16 residues. For the CDR3, the DNA is TGTGCCAGTAGTATAGAGGCAGTTGTGGTCCCCGGGGAGCTGTTTTTT. Translated, it gives CASSIEAVVVPGELFF.

Comments on this clonotype: This CDR3 is missing its conserved last phenylalanine or tryptophan, likely due to a read error. The rearrangement joins TRBV2 to TRBJ2-5; 9 bases are shared with TRBD2. This CDR3 has 15 residues. CDR1 is SNHLY, CDR2 FYNNEI, per germline. The CDR3 loop reads CASSQTSGGQETQYS. The CDR3 bases are TGCGCCAGCAGTCAGACTAGCGGAGGACAAGAGACCCAGTACTCC.

The chain joins TRBV29-1 to TRBJ1-1; the D gene is possibly TRBD1 (6 bases). CDR1 SQVTM and CDR2 ANQGSEA come from the germline V gene. V lost 7 bases and J 0 bases, leaving 18 bases between the germline ends. There are 15 residues in the CDR3. In nucleotides, the CDR3 is TGCAGCGCAACGGGGGCGACGGGGCTGAACACTGAAGCTTTCTTT. Translated, it gives CSATGATGLNTEAFF. Based on the CDR3 plus reference TRBV29-1 and TRBJ1-1, the full variable domain is SAVISQKPSRDICQRGTSLTIQCQVDSQVTMMFWYRQQPGQSLTLIATANQGSEATYESGFVIDKFPISRPNLTFSTLTVSNMSPEDSSIYLCSATGATGLNTEAFFGQGTRLTVV.

The V and J genes are TRBV10-3 and TRBJ2-1, with 7 bases lining up with TRBD1. CDR1 is ENHRY, CDR2 SYGVKD, per germline. The length of the CDR3 is 17 residues. The ends lost 0 bases at V and 4 bases at J; junction bases unmatched: 9. The CDR3 loop is CAISESGQEGAYNEQFF. The DNA for the CDR3 is TGTGCCATCAGTGAGTCCGGACAGGAAGGGGCTTACAATGAGCAGTTCTTC.

Concerning this clonotype itself: A read error is possible here, since a much larger clone lies one base away. This chain uses TRBV12-5 with TRBJ2-3, with TRBD2 identical over 11 bases. Germline CDR1 reads LGHNT; CDR2 reads FRNRAP. CDR3 size: 17 residues. DNA of the CDR3: TGTGCTAGTGGTTGGGTGACTAGCGGGAAAATCACAGGTACGCAGTATTTT. Protein: CASGWVTSGKITGTQYF.